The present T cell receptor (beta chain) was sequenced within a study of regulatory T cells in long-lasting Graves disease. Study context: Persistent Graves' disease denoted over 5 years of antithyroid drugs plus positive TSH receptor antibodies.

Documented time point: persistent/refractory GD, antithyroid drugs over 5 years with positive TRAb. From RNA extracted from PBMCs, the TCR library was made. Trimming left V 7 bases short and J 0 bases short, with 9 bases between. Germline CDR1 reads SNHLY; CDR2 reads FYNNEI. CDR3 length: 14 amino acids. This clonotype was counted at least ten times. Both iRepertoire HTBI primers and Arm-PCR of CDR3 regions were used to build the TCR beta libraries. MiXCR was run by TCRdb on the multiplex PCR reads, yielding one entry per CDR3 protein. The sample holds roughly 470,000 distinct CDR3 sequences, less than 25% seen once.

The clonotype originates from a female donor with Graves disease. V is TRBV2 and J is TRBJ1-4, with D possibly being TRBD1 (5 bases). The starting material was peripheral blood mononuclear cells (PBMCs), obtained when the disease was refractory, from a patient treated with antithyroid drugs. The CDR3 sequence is CASTKTATNEKLFF. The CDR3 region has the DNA TGTGCCAGCACTAAGACAGCAACTAATGAAAAACTGTTTTTT.